This record looks at one T cell receptor beta chain sequence and its context. The data were obtained in a study of blood T cell repertoires in COVID-19. In the study overall: The cDNA or gDNA used as material had been derived from T cells, B-cell-depleted T cells, or PBMCs.

Profiling relied on immunoSEQ multiplex PCR, and the TCRdb table lists in-frame clones only, not all of them. The data show roughly 280,000 clones, 80% to 90% seen once. The TCR comes from a man aged 55-75 years with acute or convalescent COVID-19. Source material: peripheral blood.

The CDR3 sequence is CASQGTGDTEAFF. CDR3 nucleotide sequence: TGTGCCAGCCAGGGGACAGGGGACACTGAAGCTTTCTTT. The V call is TRBV10-3, the J call TRBJ1-1, with 10 nucleotides matching TRBD1. The CDR3 has 13 amino acids. CDR1 and CDR2 from the germline V gene are ENHRY and SYGVKD. The V segment lost 10 bases and the J segment 3 bases; nucleotides outside the gene matches: 5.